This T cell receptor (beta chain) was captured in a study of T-cell reconstitution after alpha-beta-depleted transplantation in children. General study results and limits: Alpha-beta T cells about two months after transplant reportedly derived from several hundred expanded graft clones. From newly produced T cells came most of the T-cell counts and diversity one year after transplant. The origin of high day-60 TCRbeta diversity in some patients lay in surviving recipient T cells and thymic progenitors.

For TCRbeta, the library was prepared with unique molecular identifiers. Each CDR3 protein is one row after TCRdb ran MiXCR on the PCR reads. The top ten clones hold approximately 2% of a sample with hundreds of thousands of distinct CDR3 sequences, over 10% of them seen once. Germline V gene lookup returns CDR1 MDHEN and CDR2 SYDVKM. This CDR3 region has 13 residues. The V and J ends lost 5 bases and 5 bases, in that order; junction bases with no gene match: 5. Only a few counts were recorded for this clonotype. Its specificity is unknown. This material consisted of PBMCs, mostly from graft donor cells, taken 360 days after TCRalphabeta/CD19-depleted stem cell transplant. This TCR derives from a male patient between 10 and 17 years old who had a stem cell transplant for acute myeloid leukemia, so the T cells may come from the graft donor. V usage is TRBV28 and J usage is TRBJ1-1, with 7 bases matching TRBD1. CDR3 sequence (DNA): TGTGCCAGCAGTAACCCAGGGGGGACTGAAGCTTTCTTT. It codes for CASSNPGGTEAFF. The full variable domain, with the rest looked up from reference TRBV28 and TRBJ1-1, is DVKVTQSSRYLVKRTGEKVFLECVQDMDHENMFWYRQDPGLGLRLIYFSYDVKMKEKGDIPEGYSVSREKKERFSLILESASTNQTSMYLCASSNPGGTEAFFGQGTRLTVV.